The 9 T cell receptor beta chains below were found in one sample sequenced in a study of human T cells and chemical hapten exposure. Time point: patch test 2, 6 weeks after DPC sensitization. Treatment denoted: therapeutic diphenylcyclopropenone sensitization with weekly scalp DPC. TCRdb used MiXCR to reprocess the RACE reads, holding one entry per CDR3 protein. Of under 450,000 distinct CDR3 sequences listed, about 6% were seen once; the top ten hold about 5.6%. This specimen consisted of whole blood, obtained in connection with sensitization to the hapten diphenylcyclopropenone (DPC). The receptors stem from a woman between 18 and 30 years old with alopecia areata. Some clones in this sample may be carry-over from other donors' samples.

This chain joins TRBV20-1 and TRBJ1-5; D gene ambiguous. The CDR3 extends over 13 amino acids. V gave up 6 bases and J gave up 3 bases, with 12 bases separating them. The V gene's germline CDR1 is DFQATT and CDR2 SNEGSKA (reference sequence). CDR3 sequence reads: CSARRLDNQPQHF. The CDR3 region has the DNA TGCAGTGCCCGAAGGTTGGACAATCAGCCCCAGCATTTT.

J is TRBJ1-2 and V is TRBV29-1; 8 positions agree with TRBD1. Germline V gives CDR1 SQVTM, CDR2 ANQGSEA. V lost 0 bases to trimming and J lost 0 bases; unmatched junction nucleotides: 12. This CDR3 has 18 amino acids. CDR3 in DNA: TGCAGCGTTGAAGATCGGGGTGGACAGGGTAACCCTAACTATGGCTACACCTTC. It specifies CSVEDRGGQGNPNYGYTF. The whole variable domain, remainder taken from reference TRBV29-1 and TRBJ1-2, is SAVISQKPSRDICQRGTSLTIQCQVDSQVTMMFWYRQQPGQSLTLIATANQGSEATYESGFVIDKFPISRPNLTFSTLTVSNMSPEDSSIYLCSVEDRGGQGNPNYGYTFGSGTRLTVV.

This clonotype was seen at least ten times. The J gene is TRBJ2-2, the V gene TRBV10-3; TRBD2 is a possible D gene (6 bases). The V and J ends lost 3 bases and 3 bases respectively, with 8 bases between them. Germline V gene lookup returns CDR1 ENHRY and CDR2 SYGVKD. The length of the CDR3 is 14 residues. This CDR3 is CAISDREDTGELFF. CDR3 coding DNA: TGTGCCATCAGTGACAGGGAGGACACCGGGGAGCTGTTTTTT.

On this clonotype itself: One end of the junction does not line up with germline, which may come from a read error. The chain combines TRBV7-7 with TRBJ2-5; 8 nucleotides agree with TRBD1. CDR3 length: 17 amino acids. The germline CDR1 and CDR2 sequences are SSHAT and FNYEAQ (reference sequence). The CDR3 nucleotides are TGTGCTAGCAGCTTACCCCCCCTCGGACAGGGCCCAGAGACCCAGTACTTC. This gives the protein CASSLPPLGQGPETQYF. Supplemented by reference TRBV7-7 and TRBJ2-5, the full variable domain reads GAGVSQSPRYKVTKRGQDVTLRCDPISSHATLYWYQQALGQGPEFLTYFNYEAQPDKSGLPSDRFSAERPEGSISTLTIQRTEQRDSAMYRCASSLPPLGQGPETQYFGPGTRLLVL.

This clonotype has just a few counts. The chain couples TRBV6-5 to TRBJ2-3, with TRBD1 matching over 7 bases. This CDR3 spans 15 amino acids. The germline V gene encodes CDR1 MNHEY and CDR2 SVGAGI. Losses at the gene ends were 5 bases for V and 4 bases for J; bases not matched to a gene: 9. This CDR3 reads CASSGPNRGPDTQYF. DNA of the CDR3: TGTGCCAGCAGTGGTCCTAACAGGGGCCCAGATACGCAGTATTTT.

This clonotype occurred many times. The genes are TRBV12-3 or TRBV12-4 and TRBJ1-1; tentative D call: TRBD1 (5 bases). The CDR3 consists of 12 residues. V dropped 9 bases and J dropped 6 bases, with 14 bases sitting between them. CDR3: CASSDAGAEAFF. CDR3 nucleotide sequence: TGTGCCAGTTCCGACGCGGGGGCTGAAGCTTTCTTT.

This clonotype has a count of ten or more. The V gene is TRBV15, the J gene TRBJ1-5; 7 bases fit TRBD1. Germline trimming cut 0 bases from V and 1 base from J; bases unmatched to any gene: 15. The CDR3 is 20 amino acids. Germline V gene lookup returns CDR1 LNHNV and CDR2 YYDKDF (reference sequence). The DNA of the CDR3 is TGTGCCACCAGCAGAGATTTAGAGGGGGCGATTATTAGGAGCAATCAGCCCCAGCATTTT. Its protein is CATSRDLEGAIIRSNQPQHF. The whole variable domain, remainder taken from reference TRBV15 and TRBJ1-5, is DAMVIQNPRYQVTQFGKPVTLSCSQTLNHNVMYWYQQKSSQAPKLLFHYYDKDFNNEADTPDNFQSRRPNTSFCFLDIRSPGLGDTAMYLCATSRDLEGAIIRSNQPQHFGDGTRLSIL.

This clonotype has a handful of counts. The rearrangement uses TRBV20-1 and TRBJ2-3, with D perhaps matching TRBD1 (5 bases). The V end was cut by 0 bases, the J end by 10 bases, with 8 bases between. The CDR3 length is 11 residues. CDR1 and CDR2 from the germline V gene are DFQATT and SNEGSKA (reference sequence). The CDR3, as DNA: TGCAGTGCTAGAGACAGGGATGCGCAGTATTTT. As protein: CSARDRDAQYF.

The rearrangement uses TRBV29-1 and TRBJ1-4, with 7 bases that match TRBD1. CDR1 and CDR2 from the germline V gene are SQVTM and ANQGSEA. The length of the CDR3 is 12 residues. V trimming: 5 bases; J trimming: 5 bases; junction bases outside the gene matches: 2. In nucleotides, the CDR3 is TGCAGCGTTCGGGACAGCAATGAAAAACTGTTTTTT. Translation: CSVRDSNEKLFF.